Included here is one T cell receptor (beta chain) sequence, with context. The data derive from a study of blood T cell repertoires in COVID-19. TCRdb keeps only in-frame clones here, not all; method: immunoSEQ multiplex PCR. The data hold about 59,000 clones, with approximately 79% observed a single time. In germline, CDR1 is LNHNV, CDR2 YYDKDF (reference sequence). V shed 4 bases and J shed 2 bases, with 13 bases lying between them. The CDR3 spans 15 residues. V usage is TRBV15 and J usage is TRBJ2-3; D uncertain. The source is a human donor in a cohort sampled during active COVID-19. The sample comprised peripheral blood. Here the CDR3 DNA reads TGTGCCACCAGCAAAGGTCGGGTCGACACAGATACGCAGTATTTT. Amino acid sequence: CATSKGRVDTDTQYF.